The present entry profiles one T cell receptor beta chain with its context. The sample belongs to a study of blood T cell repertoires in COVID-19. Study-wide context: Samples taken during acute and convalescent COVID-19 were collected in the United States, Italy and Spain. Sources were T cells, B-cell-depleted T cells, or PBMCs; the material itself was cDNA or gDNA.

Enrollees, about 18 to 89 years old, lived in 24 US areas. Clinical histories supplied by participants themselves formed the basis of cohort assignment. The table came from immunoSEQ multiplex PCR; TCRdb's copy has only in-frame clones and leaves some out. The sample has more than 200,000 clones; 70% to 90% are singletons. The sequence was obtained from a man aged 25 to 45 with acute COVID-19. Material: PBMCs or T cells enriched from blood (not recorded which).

In DNA, the CDR3 is TGTGCCAGCAGCGACGACAGGGGGGTGAACACTGAAGCTTTCTTT. It is translated as CASSDDRGVNTEAFF. The chain combines TRBV3-1 (or the pseudogene TRBV3-2) with TRBJ1-1, with 9 bases fitting TRBD1. The CDR3 has 15 residues. Germline V CDR1 and CDR2: LGHDT, YNNKEL (reference sequence). With V trimmed by 5 bases and J by 0 bases, 4 bases remained unmatched.